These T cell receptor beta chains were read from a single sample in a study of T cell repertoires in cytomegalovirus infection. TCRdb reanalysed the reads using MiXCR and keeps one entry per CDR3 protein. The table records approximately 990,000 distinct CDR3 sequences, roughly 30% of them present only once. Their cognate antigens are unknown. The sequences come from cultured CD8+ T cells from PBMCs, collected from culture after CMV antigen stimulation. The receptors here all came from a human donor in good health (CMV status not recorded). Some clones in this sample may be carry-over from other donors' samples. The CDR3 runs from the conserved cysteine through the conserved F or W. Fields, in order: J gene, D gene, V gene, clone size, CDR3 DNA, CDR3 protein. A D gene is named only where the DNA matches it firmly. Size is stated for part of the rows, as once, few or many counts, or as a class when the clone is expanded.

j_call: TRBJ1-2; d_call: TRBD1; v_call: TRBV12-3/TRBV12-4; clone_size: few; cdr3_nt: TGTGCCAGCAGTTTAGTGGGAGGGACAGGGAATACGGACTATGGCTACACCTTC; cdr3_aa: CASSLVGGTGNTDYGYTF
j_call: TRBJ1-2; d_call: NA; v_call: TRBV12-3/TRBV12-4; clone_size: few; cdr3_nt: TGTGCCAGCAGTACCAATAACTATGGCTACACCTTC; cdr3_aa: CASSTNNYGYTF
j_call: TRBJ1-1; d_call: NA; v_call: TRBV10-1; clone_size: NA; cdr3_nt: TGCGCCAGCAGTGATCCGAGCACTGAAGCTTTCTTT; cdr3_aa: CASSDPSTEAFF
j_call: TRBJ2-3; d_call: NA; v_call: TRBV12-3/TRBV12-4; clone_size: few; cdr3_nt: TGTGCCAGCAGTTTAATGTATTTT; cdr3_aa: CASSLMYF
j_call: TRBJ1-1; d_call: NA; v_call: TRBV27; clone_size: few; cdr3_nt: TGTGCCAGCAGTTTAGGGTATAACACTGAAGCTTTCTTT; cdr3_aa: CASSLGYNTEAFF
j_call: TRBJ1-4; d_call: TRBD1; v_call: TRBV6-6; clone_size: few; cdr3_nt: TGTGCCAGCAGCAGAGAGGACAGGATCGGGGAAAAACTGTTTTTT; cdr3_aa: CASSREDRIGEKLFF
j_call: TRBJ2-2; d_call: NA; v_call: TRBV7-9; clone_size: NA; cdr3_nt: TGTGCCAGCACCCTTGAGGCCGGGGAGCTGTTTTTT; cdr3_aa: CASTLEAGELFF
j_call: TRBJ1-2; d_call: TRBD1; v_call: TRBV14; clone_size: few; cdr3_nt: TGTGCCAGCAGCCTCCTCCGGACAGGGGGAAATGGCTACACCTTC; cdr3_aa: CASSLLRTGGNGYTF
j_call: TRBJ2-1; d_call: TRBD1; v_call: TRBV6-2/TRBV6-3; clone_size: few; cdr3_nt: TGTGCCGCTTTAGGCCGGGACAGGGACAATGAGCAGTTCTTC; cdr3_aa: CAALGRDRDNEQFF
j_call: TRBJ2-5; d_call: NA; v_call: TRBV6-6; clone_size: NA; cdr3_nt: TGTGCCAGCAGTTACTATTTGGGGTCACAAGAAGAGACCCAGTACTTC; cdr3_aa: CASSYYLGSQEETQYF
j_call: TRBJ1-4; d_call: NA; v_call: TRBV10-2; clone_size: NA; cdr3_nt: TGCGCCAGCAGCCGCGAATCCCTCCTTGGGGGAAAACTGTTTTTT; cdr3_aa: CASSRESLLGGKLFF
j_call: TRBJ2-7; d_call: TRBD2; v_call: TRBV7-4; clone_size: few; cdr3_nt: TGTGCCAGCAGCTTGGGGGGGACTATCTACGAGCAGTACTTC; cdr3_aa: CASSLGGTIYEQYF
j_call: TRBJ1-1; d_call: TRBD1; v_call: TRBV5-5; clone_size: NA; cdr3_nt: TGTGCCAGCAGCGCCTTACAGGGGCAGAACACTGAAGCTTTCTTT; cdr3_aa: CASSALQGQNTEAFF
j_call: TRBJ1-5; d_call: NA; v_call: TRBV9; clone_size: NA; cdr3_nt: TGTGCCAGCAGCGTAGCTCCCAGTAGCAATCAGCCCCAGCATTTT; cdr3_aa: CASSVAPSSNQPQHF
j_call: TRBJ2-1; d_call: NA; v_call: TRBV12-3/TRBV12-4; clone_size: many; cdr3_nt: TGTGCCAGCAGTTTTCGCCCCCGCCATGAGCAGTTCTTC; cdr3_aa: CASSFRPRHEQFF
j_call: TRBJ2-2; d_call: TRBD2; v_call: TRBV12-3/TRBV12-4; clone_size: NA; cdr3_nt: TGTGCCAGCAGTTTTCGGGGGGGCCTTGACACCGGGGAGCTGTTTTTT; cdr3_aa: CASSFRGGLDTGELFF
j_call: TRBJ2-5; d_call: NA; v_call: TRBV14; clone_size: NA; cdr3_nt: TGTGCCAGCAGCCCTTTAGGACAGTCCCGAATGGAAGAGACCCAGTACTTC; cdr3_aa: CASSPLGQSRMEETQYF
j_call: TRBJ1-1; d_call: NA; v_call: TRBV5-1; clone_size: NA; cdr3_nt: TGCGCCAGCAGCTTGGGGACGGGATGGAACACTGAAGCTTTCTTT; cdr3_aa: CASSLGTGWNTEAFF
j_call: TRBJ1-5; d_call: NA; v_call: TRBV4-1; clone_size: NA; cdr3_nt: TGCGCCAGCAGCCTTACGCTGGACAGCCTCAATCAGCCCCAGCATTTT; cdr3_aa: CASSLTLDSLNQPQHF
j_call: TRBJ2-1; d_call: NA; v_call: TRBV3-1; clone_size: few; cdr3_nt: TGTGCCAGCAGCCAGTGGGGCCTTTACAATGAGCAGTTCTTC; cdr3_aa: CASSQWGLYNEQFF
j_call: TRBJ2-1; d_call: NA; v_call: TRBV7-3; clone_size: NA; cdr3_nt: TGTGCCAGCAGCTTATGGGGGCCGGGACTTGGGGACAATGAGCAGTTCTTC; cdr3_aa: CASSLWGPGLGDNEQFF
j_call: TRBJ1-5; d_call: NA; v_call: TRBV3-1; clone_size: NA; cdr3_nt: TGTGCCAGCAGCCAAGATTGGAGGGGAGATCAGCCCCAGCATTTT; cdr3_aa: CASSQDWRGDQPQHF
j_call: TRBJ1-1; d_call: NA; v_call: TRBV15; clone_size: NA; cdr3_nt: TGTGCCACCAGCAGAGAAAGGGGCTCACGCGCTGAAGCTTTCTTT; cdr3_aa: CATSRERGSRAEAFF
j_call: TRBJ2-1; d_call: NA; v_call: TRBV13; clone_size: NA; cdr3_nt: TGTGCCAGCAGCCCGGAGGGCAGGGGCTCCTACAATGAGCAGTTCTTC; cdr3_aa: CASSPEGRGSYNEQFF
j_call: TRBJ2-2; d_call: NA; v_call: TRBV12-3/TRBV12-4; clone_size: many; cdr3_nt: TGTGCCAGCAGGTCCACCGGTGGGCTGTTTTTT; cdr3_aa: CASRSTGGLFF
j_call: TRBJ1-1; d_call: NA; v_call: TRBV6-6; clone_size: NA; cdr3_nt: TGTGCCAGCAGTTTCATGACAGAACCGAACACTAAAGCTTTCTTT; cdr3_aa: CASSFMTEPNTKAFF
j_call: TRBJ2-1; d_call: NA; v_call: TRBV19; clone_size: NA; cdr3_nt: TGTGCCAGTAGACTAGGGGCGGGGAGTGCCTACAATGAGCAGTTCTTC; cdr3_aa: CASRLGAGSAYNEQFF
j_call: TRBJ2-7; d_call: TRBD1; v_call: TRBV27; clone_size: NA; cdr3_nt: TGTGCCAGCAGTTCACGGACAGGGTACTACGAGCAGTACTTC; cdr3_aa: CASSSRTGYYEQYF
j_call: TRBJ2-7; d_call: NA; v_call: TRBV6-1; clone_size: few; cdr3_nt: TGTGCCAGCAGTGAACGCCCGGGGGCGAAACACGAGCAGTACTTC; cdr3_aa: CASSERPGAKHEQYF
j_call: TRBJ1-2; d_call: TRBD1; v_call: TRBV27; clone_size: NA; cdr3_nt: TGTGCCAGCGGGGCGGGGACAGGGTATGGCTACACCTTC; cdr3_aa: CASGAGTGYGYTF
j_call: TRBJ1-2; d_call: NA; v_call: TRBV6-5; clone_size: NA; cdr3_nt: TGTGCCAGCAGTTATACCGCCGCGATTGCTAACTATGGCTACACCTTC; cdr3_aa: CASSYTAAIANYGYTF
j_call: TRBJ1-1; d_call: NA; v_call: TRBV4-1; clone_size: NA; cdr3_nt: TGCGCCAGCAGCCAAGCCCGAGGGACGGTAGCTTTCTTT; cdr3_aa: CASSQARGTVAFF
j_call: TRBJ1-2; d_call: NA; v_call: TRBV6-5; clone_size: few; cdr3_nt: TGTGCCAGCAGTTACTACGAGGGTTACGAAGGGGGCTACACCTTC; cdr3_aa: CASSYYEGYEGGYTF
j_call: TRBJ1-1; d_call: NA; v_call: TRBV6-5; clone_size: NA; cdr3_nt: TGTGCCAGCAGTTACGGGCAGACTATGAACACTGAAGCTTTCTTT; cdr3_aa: CASSYGQTMNTEAFF
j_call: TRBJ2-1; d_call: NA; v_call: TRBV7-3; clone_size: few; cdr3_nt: TGTGCCAGCAGCTTAGGTGCCTCCGACAATGAGCAGTTCTTC; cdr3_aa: CASSLGASDNEQFF
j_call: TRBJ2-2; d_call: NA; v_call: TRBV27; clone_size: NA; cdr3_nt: TGTGCCAGCAGTTTCTTCGGCTTCACCGGGGAGCTGTTTTTT; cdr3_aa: CASSFFGFTGELFF
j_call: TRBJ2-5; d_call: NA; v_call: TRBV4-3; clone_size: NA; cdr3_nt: TGCGCCAGCAGCACCCATACAGGGTCGCAGACCCAGTACTTC; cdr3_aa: CASSTHTGSQTQYF
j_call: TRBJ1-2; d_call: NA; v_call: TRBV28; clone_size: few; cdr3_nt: TGTGCCAGCAGTTTGGCGGGGGGCGAGTACACCTTC; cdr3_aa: CASSLAGGEYTF
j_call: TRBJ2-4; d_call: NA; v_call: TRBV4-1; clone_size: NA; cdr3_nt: TGCGCCAGCAGCCAAGCTAATTTAGCCAAAAACATTCAGTACTTC; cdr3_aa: CASSQANLAKNIQYF
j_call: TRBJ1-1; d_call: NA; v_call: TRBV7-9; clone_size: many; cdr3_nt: TGTGCCAGCAGCTTCGGGGGCGACTCGAACACTGAAGCTTTCTTT; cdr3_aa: CASSFGGDSNTEAFF
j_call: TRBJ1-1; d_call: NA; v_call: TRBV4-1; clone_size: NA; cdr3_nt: TGCGCCAGCAGCCAAGTGCCAGATACTGAAGCTTTCTTT; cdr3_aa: CASSQVPDTEAFF
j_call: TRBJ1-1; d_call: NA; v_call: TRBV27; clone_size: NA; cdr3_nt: TGTGCCACCAGCCCAGGATCACCGAACACTGAAGCTTTCTTT; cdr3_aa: CATSPGSPNTEAFF
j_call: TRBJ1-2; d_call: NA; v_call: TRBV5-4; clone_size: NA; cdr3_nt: TGTGCCAGCAGCCCCGGGGCCTTGTCCAATGGCTACACCTTC; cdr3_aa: CASSPGALSNGYTF
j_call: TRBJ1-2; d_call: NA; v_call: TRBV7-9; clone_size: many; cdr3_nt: TGTGCCAGCACCAAAGTAGGAGGAGCATATGGCTACACCTTC; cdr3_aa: CASTKVGGAYGYTF
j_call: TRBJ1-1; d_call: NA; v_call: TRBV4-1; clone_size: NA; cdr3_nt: TGCGCCAGCAGCCAAGTCCCCCGGCCGGACACTGAAGCTTTCTTT; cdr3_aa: CASSQVPRPDTEAFF